Below are 32 T cell receptor beta chains sequenced from a single sample in a study of blood T cells in healthy people across ages. A second roughly 7 to 11 cycle PCR used barcoded and J-beta primers. From the 5' RACE reads, TCRdb called clonotypes with MiXCR, one entry per CDR3 protein. The table lists over 1,200,000 distinct CDR3 sequences, approximately 60% of them singletons. Sequencing was performed on blood. These receptors originate from a man aged 18 to 35 in good health.

This clonotype was found a few times. V gene TRBV4-1 combines with J gene TRBJ2-1; D uncertain. The CDR3 consists of 13 residues. Germline CDR1 MGHRA, CDR2 YSYEKL. Trimming cost V 4 bases and J 7 bases, with 11 bases left between them. The CDR3 DNA is TGCGCCAGCAGCCGTCTACATGGAAATGAGCAGTTCTTC. Protein: CASSRLHGNEQFF.

This sequence joins TRBV14 and TRBJ2-7; D call uncertain. The CDR3 consists of 13 residues. The germline CDR1 and CDR2 sequences are SGHDN and FVKESK. V was cut by 7 bases and J by 2 bases, with 12 bases left in between. The chain's CDR3 is CASTRSSTYEQYF. In nucleotides, the CDR3 is TGTGCCAGCACGCGGAGCTCCACCTACGAGCAGTACTTC. Looking up the rest from reference TRBV14 and TRBJ2-7 gives the full variable domain: EAGVTQFPSHSVIEKGQTVTLRCDPISGHDNLYWYRRVMGKEIKFLLHFVKESKQDESGMPNNRFLAERTGGTYSTLKVQPAELEDSGVYFCASTRSSTYEQYFGPGTRLTVT.

The CDR3 reads CASYGRGGSDTQYF. The CDR3 bases are TGTGCCAGCTACGGCAGGGGGGGATCGGATACGCAGTATTTT. The chain has TRBV6-5 and TRBJ2-3; D may be TRBD1 or TRBD2 (7 bases each). The CDR3 extends over 14 amino acids. Trimming left V 8 bases short and J 6 bases short, with 18 bases between. CDR1 MNHEY and CDR2 SVGAGI come from the germline V gene.

The rearrangement uses TRBV20-1 and TRBJ2-4; unclear D gene. TRBJ2-7 matches the DNA end more closely, so the J call is doubtful. This CDR3 has 13 amino acids. CDR1 and CDR2 from the germline V gene are DFQATT and SNEGSKA (reference sequence). The DNA of the CDR3 is TGCAGTGCTAGATGGCCCAAAACTATCGAGCAGTACTTC. Protein: CSARWPKTIEQYF.

The chain links TRBV6-6 to TRBJ1-1; no definite D call. Trimming took 6 bases from V and 1 from J, leaving 9 bases between them. This CDR3 has 13 amino acids. The V gene's germline CDR1 is MNHNY and CDR2 SVGAGI (reference sequence). CDR3 coding DNA: TGTGCCAGCAGACTACAGAAGAACACTGAAGCTTTCTTT. Translated: CASRLQKNTEAFF.

The chain carries TRBV29-1 and TRBJ2-2; D is perhaps TRBD1 (6 bases). The germline V gene encodes CDR1 SQVTM and CDR2 ANQGSEA. This CDR3 has 17 amino acids. V shed 1 base and J shed 2 bases, with 17 bases lying between them. CDR3 bases: TGCAGCGTTGAAGGGGTCGGCAGGGGAAGTAACACCGGGGAGCTGTTTTTT. Its translation is CSVEGVGRGSNTGELFF.

This rearrangement joins TRBV4-3 to TRBJ2-3; D gene uncertain. The germline V gene has CDR1 LGHNA and CDR2 YSLEER. Between the trimmed V and J ends, which lost 1 base and 4 bases, there was a span of 9 bases. The length of the CDR3 is 14 residues. CDR3 amino acids: CASSQGVVADTQYF. CDR3 bases: TGCGCCAGCAGCCAAGGAGTGGTCGCAGATACGCAGTATTTT.

J is TRBJ2-4 and V is TRBV29-1; tentatively, D is TRBD2 (5 bases). The J call may not be correct, given that the DNA end is closer to TRBJ2-7. This CDR3 is built from 15 residues. CDR1 is SQVTM, CDR2 ANQGSEA, per germline. In nucleotides, the CDR3 is TGCAGCGTTGAAGGTGTCAGGAGCGGCACCTACGAGCAGTACTTC. Protein product: CSVEGVRSGTYEQYF.

This clonotype was recorded once. The gene calls are TRBV7-2 and TRBJ1-1, with TRBD1 as a possible D gene (6 bases). Germline loops: CDR1 SGHTA, CDR2 FQGNSA. V was clipped by 7 bases and J by 5 bases, with 14 bases between them. The CDR3 loop spans 13 amino acids. The CDR3 DNA sequence: TGTGCCAGCACGCTGGGGGCAGAGACTGAAGCTTTCTTT. Protein product: CASTLGAETEAFF.

This clonotype appeared a few times. V usage is TRBV11-1 and J usage is TRBJ2-1; no clear D gene. Germline lookup yields CDR1 SGHAT and CDR2 FQDESV (reference sequence). Trimming cost V 0 bases and J 6 bases, with 9 bases left between them. The CDR3 totals 14 residues. The CDR3 nucleotides are TGTGCCAGCAGCTTAGCGTCGAACCCCAATGAGCAGTTCTTC. This codes for CASSLASNPNEQFF.

V usage is TRBV6-6 and J usage is TRBJ1-2, with a possible D match to TRBD1 (6 bases). The CDR3 runs to 17 residues. CDR1 is MNHNY and CDR2 is SVGAGI in the germline V gene (reference sequence). V was shortened by 6 bases and J by 8 bases, with 28 bases between the two germline ends. CDR3 residues: CASRPLNRGGPHLGYTF. For the CDR3, the DNA is TGTGCCAGCAGGCCACTTAACCGGGGGGGGCCGCATTTAGGCTACACCTTC.

The V call is TRBV6-2 or TRBV6-3, the J call TRBJ1-5; 9 nucleotides agree with TRBD1. This CDR3 comprises 14 residues. From germline, CDR1 is MNHEY and CDR2 SVGEGT. V dropped 6 bases and J dropped 7; count of bases not matched to a gene: 7. DNA of the CDR3: TGTGCCAGCAGACATACAGGGGGCGGACAGCCCCAGCATTTT. Translated: CASRHTGGGQPQHF.

This clonotype was detected a few times. This rearrangement joins TRBV6-2 or TRBV6-3 to TRBJ2-1, with TRBD1 as a possible D gene (5 bases). The CDR3 loop spans 16 amino acids. CDR1 is MNHEY, CDR2 SVGEGT, per germline. V gave up 6 bases and J gave up 8 bases, with 23 bases separating them. CDR3 region: CASSPRPDGARDEQFF. In nucleotides, the CDR3 is TGTGCCAGCAGCCCCCGACCGGACGGCGCCAGGGATGAGCAGTTCTTC.

With respect to this clonotype: A read error may account for a junction end that differs from germline. The chain links TRBV5-1 to TRBJ1-1; perhaps TRBD1 as D (5 bases). CDR1 is SGHRS and CDR2 is YFSETQ in the germline V gene. The CDR3 contains 13 residues. The DNA for the CDR3 is TGCGCCAACAGCTCCGGACAGAACACTGAAGCTTTCTTT. Translation gives CANSSGQNTEAFF.

This clonotype was seen more than once but under ten times. The chain joins TRBV20-1 to TRBJ2-5; D is unresolved. The CDR3 sequence is 11 residues long. Germline values: CDR1 DFQATT, CDR2 SNEGSKA (reference sequence). Trimming cost V 7 bases and J 2 bases, with 8 bases left between them. CDR3 in amino acids: CSEWQQETQYF. As DNA, the CDR3 is TGCAGTGAGTGGCAGCAAGAGACCCAGTACTTC.

The table lists this clonotype with a count of one. This chain uses TRBV5-1 with TRBJ2-1; unclear D gene. Germline CDR1 is SGHRS and CDR2 is YFSETQ. V shed 4 bases and J shed 6 bases, with 17 bases lying between them. The CDR3 length is 15 residues. The CDR3: CASSPFQWRPNEQFF. The CDR3 bases are TGCGCCAGCAGCCCGTTTCAGTGGCGACCCAATGAGCAGTTCTTC.

The V call is TRBV4-1, the J call TRBJ2-3; the D is unclear. Germline values: CDR1 MGHRA, CDR2 YSYEKL. The CDR3 covers 12 residues. V lost 5 bases and J lost 6, with 9 bases in between. CDR3: CASSEAEDTQYF. CDR3 in DNA: TGCGCCAGCAGCGAAGCAGAGGATACGCAGTATTTT.

In this sample, this clonotype turned up many times. V usage is TRBV10-3 and J usage is TRBJ2-2; either TRBD1 or TRBD2 may fit D (6 bases each). V was cut by 3 bases and J by 4 bases, with 15 bases left in between. CDR1 and CDR2 (germline): ENHRY, SYGVKD. The CDR3 spans 16 residues. The CDR3 nucleotides are TGTGCCATCAGTGAATTAGAGGGGGGATCCACCGGGGAGCTGTTTTTT. This gives the protein CAISELEGGSTGELFF.

The rearrangement uses TRBV29-1 and TRBJ2-7; 8 positions match TRBD1. Germline assignment: CDR1 SQVTM and CDR2 ANQGSEA. Germline trimming cut 4 bases from V and 0 bases from J; bases unmatched to any gene: 5. The CDR3 extends over 14 amino acids. The chain's CDR3 is CSVVTTGGSYEQYF. CDR3 bases: TGCAGCGTTGTAACCACAGGGGGCTCCTACGAGCAGTACTTC.

This chain uses TRBV7-2 with TRBJ1-2; D gene unclear. Germline V gives CDR1 SGHTA, CDR2 FQGNSA. Trimming cost V 1 base and J 5 bases, with 17 bases left between them. This CDR3 has 16 residues. The CDR3, as DNA: TGTGCCAGCAGCTTAGTGAAAACGGGCCCTAGTTATGGCTACACCTTC. It codes for CASSLVKTGPSYGYTF.

This sequence joins TRBV6-2 or TRBV6-3 and TRBJ2-7; D uncertain. The V end lost 4 bases, the J end lost 3 bases, and 16 bases lay between the germline ends. Germline V lookup: CDR1 MNHEY, CDR2 SVGEGT. There are 15 residues in the CDR3. The CDR3 sequence: CASSLNPSSDYEQYF. The CDR3 DNA follows: TGTGCCAGCAGTTTGAACCCCTCCAGCGACTACGAGCAGTACTTC.

The V gene is TRBV15, the J gene TRBJ2-1, with 7 positions matching TRBD1. Germline CDR1 and CDR2: LNHNV and YYDKDF (reference sequence). V was clipped by 5 bases and J by 10 bases; unmatched bases: 5. CDR3 length: 12 amino acids. For the CDR3, the DNA is TGTGCCACCAGCTTAACAGGGGTGGAGCAGTTCTTC. It codes for CATSLTGVEQFF.

The chain links TRBV2 to TRBJ2-3; 9 positions match TRBD2. The V gene's germline CDR1 is SNHLY and CDR2 FYNNEI. V trimming: 3 bases; J trimming: 1 base; junction bases outside the gene matches: 5. The CDR3 consists of 16 residues. For the CDR3, the DNA is TGTGCCAGCAGTGAGTTGGCGGGAGGGGGCACAGATACGCAGTATTTT. Its protein product is CASSELAGGGTDTQYF. Looking up the rest from reference TRBV2 and TRBJ2-3 gives the full variable domain: EPEVTQTPSHQVTQMGQEVILRCVPISNHLYFYWYRQILGQKVEFLVSFYNNEISEKSEIFDDQFSVERPDGSNFTLKIRSTKLEDSAMYFCASSELAGGGTDTQYFGPGTRLTVL.

The chain carries TRBV5-1 and TRBJ2-5, with D unclear. Germline-derived CDR1 and CDR2 are SGHRS and YFSETQ. Deletions cut 5 bases from V and 0 bases from J, with 5 bases between. There are 12 residues in the CDR3. The CDR3 DNA sequence: TGCGCCAGCAGACTAAACCAAGAGACCCAGTACTTC. It is translated as CASRLNQETQYF.

The genes are TRBV5-1 and TRBJ2-5; D possibly matches TRBD1 or TRBD2 (5 bases each). The tail of the sequence fits TRBJ2-7 better, so the J call may be wrong. This CDR3 contains 12 residues. Germline V gives CDR1 SGHRS, CDR2 YFSETQ. This chain's CDR3 is CASSWGSREQYF. The CDR3 DNA is TGCGCCAGCAGCTGGGGGAGCCGCGAGCAGTACTTC.

This chain links TRBV10-3 with TRBJ2-5; 8 nucleotides line up with TRBD2. Germline V gene lookup returns CDR1 ENHRY and CDR2 SYGVKD. Trimming cost V 6 bases and J 2 bases; bases outside gene matches: 2. The CDR3 runs to 13 residues. In DNA form, the CDR3 reads TGTGCCATCAGAGAGCGGGAGCAAGAGACCCAGTACTTC. Translation gives CAIREREQETQYF.

The table lists this clonotype with a few counts. The J gene is TRBJ2-7, the V gene TRBV20-1; D is ambiguous. This CDR3 has 12 residues. CDR1 DFQATT and CDR2 SNEGSKA come from the germline V gene (reference sequence). V was cut by 1 base and J by 4 bases, with 8 bases left in between. As DNA, the CDR3 is TGCAGTGCTAGAGGCCGCGTGTACGAGCAGTACTTC. This encodes CSARGRVYEQYF.

With regard to this clonotype: The DNA is omitted, as the CDR3 cannot be located on it reliably, and the CDR3 follows TCRdb's listing. The chain uses TRBV20-1 and TRBJ1-2; TRBD1 is the table's D call and was not checked against the DNA. Germline V gene data show CDR1 as DFQATT and CDR2 as SNEGSKA (reference sequence). The CDR3 extends over 14 residues, inclusive of both ends. CDR3 sequence: CSAVNRGWPYGCTF.

This CDR3 reads CASSFAVSGAGGYTF. The CDR3 coding sequence is TGTGCCAGCAGTTTTGCTGTAAGTGGTGCAGGTGGCTACACCTTC. The rearrangement uses TRBV28 and TRBJ1-2; no clear D gene. The ends were cut back, 3 bases at V and 7 bases at J, with 18 bases in the middle. Germline loops: CDR1 MDHEN, CDR2 SYDVKM. CDR3 length: 15 amino acids.

This clonotype was seen a handful of times. The V and J genes are TRBV6-6 and TRBJ2-5; 7 nucleotides agree with TRBD2. J gave up 4 bases and V 0 bases, and 2 bases lay outside the gene matches. Germline values: CDR1 MNHNY, CDR2 SVGAGI (reference sequence). The length of the CDR3 is 14 residues. The chain's CDR3 is CASSYSPGGETQYF. In DNA, the CDR3 is TGTGCCAGCAGTTACTCCCCGGGGGGAGAGACCCAGTACTTC.

The chain uses TRBV2 and TRBJ2-5; D might be TRBD1 or TRBD2, each matching 5 bases. Germline CDR1 and CDR2: SNHLY and FYNNEI. V was shortened by 7 bases and J by 1 base, with 13 bases between the two germline ends. The CDR3 sequence is 14 residues long. The CDR3 nucleotides read TGTGCCAGCATCAAGGGACGGTCCCAAGAGACCCAGTACTTC. Translating it yields CASIKGRSQETQYF.

The chain combines TRBV12-3 or TRBV12-4 with TRBJ1-2; 8 bases are a match to TRBD1. Trimming took 4 bases from V and 6 from J; bases not matched to a gene: 4. This CDR3 has 13 amino acids. Here the CDR3 DNA reads TGTGCCAGCAGTTATACAGGGGGACATGGCTACACCTTC. The encoded protein is CASSYTGGHGYTF.